What follows are 24 T cell receptor beta chains derived from one specimen sequenced in a study of beta chain features in type 1 diabetes. Every bit of the isolated RNA underwent reverse transcription, so sequencing read expressed TCRB transcripts. Only in-frame clones appear in the TCRdb table, and some are missing; sequencing was by immunoSEQ multiplex PCR. The table has 120,000 to 150,000 clones, more than 9% seen once; the top ten hold around 1.4%. The sequencing sample was made of naive CD4+ T cells from blood. The receptors originated from a man aged 18 to 30 in good health.

In this sample, this clone turned up many times. The chain carries TRBV5-4 and TRBJ1-6, with unresolved D. Trimming removed 2 bases from V and 9 bases from J, with 9 bases in between. Germline assignment: CDR1 SGHNT and CDR2 YYREEE (reference sequence). The CDR3 sequence is 13 residues long. CDR3 amino acids: CASSFSAFSPLHF. CDR3 DNA: TGTGCCAGCAGCTTTTCCGCGTTTTCACCCCTCCACTTT. Combining the CDR3 with reference TRBV5-4 and TRBJ1-6 gives the whole variable domain ETGVTQSPTHLIKTRGQQVTLRCSSQSGHNTVSWYQQALGQGPQFIFQYYREEENGRGNFPPRFSGLQFPNYSSELNVNALELDDSALYLCASSFSAFSPLHFGNGTRLTVT.

This clone was seen a few times. V is TRBV7-2 and J is TRBJ2-5; 9 bases align to TRBD2. The CDR3 is 15 residues long. V shed 3 bases, J shed 5 bases, and the junction held 7 bases outside the gene matches. Germline-derived CDR1 and CDR2 are SGHTA and FQGNSA. The CDR3 DNA sequence: TGTGCCAGCAGCTTTGCTGGCGGGGGGGCCGAGACCCAGTACTTC. Encoded protein: CASSFAGGGAETQYF. Looking up the rest from reference TRBV7-2 and TRBJ2-5 gives the full variable domain: GAGVSQSPSNKVTEKGKDVELRCDPISGHTALYWYRQSLGQGLEFLIYFQGNSAPDKSGLPSDRFSAERTGGSVSTLTIQRTQQEDSAVYLCASSFAGGGAETQYFGPGTRLLVL.

This chain links TRBV7-2 with TRBJ2-7; no reliable D call. Per germline, CDR1 SGHTA and CDR2 FQGNSA. Trimming removed 5 bases from V and 7 bases from J, with 9 bases in between. This CDR3 region has 11 residues. The CDR3 sequence is CASSRPGEQYF. CDR3 sequence (DNA): TGTGCCAGCAGCCGTCCCGGGGAGCAGTACTTC. Full variable domain (remainder filled in from reference TRBV7-2 and TRBJ2-7): GAGVSQSPSNKVTEKGKDVELRCDPISGHTALYWYRQSLGQGLEFLIYFQGNSAPDKSGLPSDRFSAERTGGSVSTLTIQRTQQEDSAVYLCASSRPGEQYFGPGTRLTVT.

The V call is TRBV9, the J call TRBJ2-2; D might be TRBD1 (6 bases). Trimming shortened V by 0 bases and J by 2 bases, and 8 bases separated the two germline ends. The CDR3 has 15 residues. Germline CDR1 is SGDLS and CDR2 is YYNGEE. CDR3 sequence (DNA): TGTGCCAGCAGCGTAGAGACAGGTAACACCGGGGAGCTGTTTTTT. Its protein product is CASSVETGNTGELFF.

CDR3 residues: CASRPAGAAGNTIYF. The CDR3 region has the DNA TGTGCCAGCAGACCCGCGGGGGCGGCTGGAAACACCATATATTTT. This chain links TRBV7-9 with TRBJ1-3, with a tentative D call TRBD1 (6 bases). Trimming pared 6 bases from V and 2 bases from J, leaving 14 bases between. The CDR3 sequence is 15 residues long. Germline V gene data show CDR1 as SEHNR and CDR2 as FQNEAQ (reference sequence).

The rearrangement uses TRBV6-1 and TRBJ1-3; 12 positions match TRBD1. Germline assignment: CDR1 MNHNS and CDR2 SASEGT. CDR3 size: 14 residues. With 8 bases clipped from V and 7 bases from J, the junction kept 6 bases outside the gene matches. The CDR3 nucleotides read TGTGCCAGCCGGGACAGGGGGCTTAGGAACACCATATATTTT. Translation: CASRDRGLRNTIYF.

The J gene is TRBJ1-6, the V gene TRBV6-5; tentative D call: TRBD1 (6 bases). Trimming took 5 bases from V and 7 from J, leaving 12 bases between them. The CDR3 runs to 14 residues. Germline CDR1 reads MNHEY; CDR2 reads SVGAGI. The CDR3 here is CASSKTGVNSPLHF. The CDR3 DNA follows: TGTGCCAGCAGTAAGACAGGCGTAAATTCACCCCTCCACTTT.

The rearrangement links TRBV7-2 to TRBJ2-7; TRBD2 matches 8 bases. Losses at the gene ends were 5 bases for V and 3 bases for J; bases not matched to a gene: 9. The CDR3 spans 15 residues. Germline loops: CDR1 SGHTA, CDR2 FQGNSA. The CDR3 sequence: CASSPRAGGNYEQYF. DNA for the CDR3: TGTGCCAGCAGCCCCCGTGCGGGGGGCAACTACGAGCAGTACTTC.

This clone was seen more than once but under ten times. The CDR3 DNA reads as TGTGCCAGCAGCTTGGGGTCTAGCGGGGGGGCCGTTGGCGATACGCAGTATTTT. Residues: CASSLGSSGGAVGDTQYF. The V gene is TRBV5-4, the J gene TRBJ2-3; 12 bases agree with TRBD2. Germline CDR1 SGHNT, CDR2 YYREEE (reference sequence). Trimming at V came to 0 bases and at J to 6 bases, leaving 11 bases not matched to a gene. This CDR3 spans 18 amino acids.

This clone was found many times. This chain uses TRBV4-3 with TRBJ1-6; 8 bases agree with TRBD1. The CDR3 extends over 14 amino acids. The germline gives CDR1 LGHNA, CDR2 YSLEER. The V segment lost 3 bases and the J segment 7 bases; nucleotides outside the gene matches: 2. CDR3 sequence (DNA): TGCGCCAGCAGCCACGGACAGGGAAATTCACCCCTCCACTTT. Translation: CASSHGQGNSPLHF.

This clone has only a few counts. The chain uses TRBV7-6 and TRBJ2-1; tentative D call: TRBD1 (5 bases). This CDR3 has 13 residues. Trimming pared 5 bases from V and 9 bases from J, leaving 14 bases between. The V gene's germline CDR1 is SGHVS and CDR2 FNYEAQ. The CDR3 is CASSQGPSSEQFF. In DNA, the CDR3 is TGTGCCAGCAGCCAGGGCCCCAGTAGTGAGCAGTTCTTC.

The sample holds a few counts of this clone. CDR3 in amino acids: CASTPEGARGYTF. The CDR3 DNA sequence: TGTGCCAGCACCCCTGAGGGGGCGCGTGGCTACACCTTC. The chain combines TRBV6-5 with TRBJ1-2; TRBD1 matches 7 bases. Germline V lookup: CDR1 MNHEY, CDR2 SVGAGI. Trimming removed 7 bases from V and 7 bases from J; junction bases left unmatched: 9. CDR3 length: 13 residues.

This rearrangement joins TRBV27 to TRBJ2-1, with TRBD2 identical over 9 bases. Germline CDR1 reads MNHEY; CDR2 reads SMNVEV (reference sequence). V dropped 7 bases and J dropped 4; count of bases not matched to a gene: 8. This CDR3 is 15 amino acids long. The CDR3 DNA follows: TGTGCCAGCACCTATAGCGGGGGCTTTTACAATGAGCAGTTCTTC. Its translation is CASTYSGGFYNEQFF.

In this sample, this clone turned up many times. CDR3 protein: CATSTGENIQYF. The CDR3 DNA follows: TGTGCCACGAGTACAGGGGAAAACATTCAGTACTTC. The chain recombines TRBV15 with TRBJ2-4; 7 bases are a match to TRBD1. The V gene's germline CDR1 is LNHNV and CDR2 YYDKDF (reference sequence). The CDR3 length is 12 residues. J gave up 5 bases and V 9 bases, and 4 bases lay outside the gene matches.

This clone was counted a few times. The chain employs TRBV28 and TRBJ1-5; TRBD1 aligns across 7 bases. CDR3 length: 14 amino acids. CDR1 and CDR2 from the germline V gene are MDHEN and SYDVKM. V shed 3 bases, J shed 5 bases, and the junction held 4 bases outside the gene matches. The CDR3 protein is CASSFQQGHQPQHF. Here the CDR3 DNA reads TGTGCCAGCAGTTTCCAACAGGGGCATCAGCCCCAGCATTTT.

This clone has a handful of counts. The CDR3 loop reads CASSQRTGGHQPQHF. DNA of the CDR3: TGCGCCAGCAGCCAGCGGACAGGGGGCCATCAGCCCCAGCATTTT. This chain joins TRBV4-3 and TRBJ1-5; 11 bases are a match to TRBD1. There are 15 residues in the CDR3. The germline CDR1 and CDR2 sequences are LGHNA and YSLEER. V gave up 3 bases and J gave up 5 bases; unmatched junction bases: 3.

This chain connects TRBV28 to TRBJ1-5; D remains unclear. Germline lookup yields CDR1 MDHEN and CDR2 SYDVKM. V was shortened by 6 bases and J by 0 bases, with 18 bases between the two germline ends. This CDR3 is built from 17 residues. CDR3 sequence: CASRYYKSSYSNQPQHF. DNA of the CDR3: TGTGCCAGCAGGTACTACAAATCAAGTTATAGCAATCAGCCCCAGCATTTT.

This clone was found a few times. The CDR3 here is CASSQDLGGRAGELFF. The DNA of the CDR3 is TGCGCCAGCAGCCAAGATTTGGGGGGGCGCGCCGGGGAGCTGTTTTTT. The rearrangement uses TRBV4-3 and TRBJ2-2; D perhaps matches TRBD2 (7 bases). This CDR3 has 16 residues. V lost 0 bases and J lost 6, with 14 bases in between. CDR1 LGHNA and CDR2 YSLEER come from the germline V gene.

This clone has only a few counts. The chain couples TRBV10-3 to TRBJ2-1; maybe TRBD1 (6 bases). This CDR3 comprises 15 residues. V shed 3 bases and J shed 5 bases, with 14 bases lying between them. The germline V gene has CDR1 ENHRY and CDR2 SYGVKD. The CDR3 DNA reads as TGTGCCATCAGTGAAGAAAGGACAGTGAACAATGAGCAGTTCTTC. This codes for CAISEERTVNNEQFF.

The J gene is TRBJ2-7, the V gene TRBV2; TRBD2 matches 8 bases. Per the germline V gene, CDR1 is SNHLY and CDR2 is FYNNEI. Germline trimming cut 6 bases from V and 6 bases from J; bases unmatched to any gene: 7. The CDR3 has 13 residues. In nucleotides, the CDR3 is TGTGCCAGCAGCCCGGGGGGGCGGATCGAGCAGTACTTC. This translates into CASSPGGRIEQYF.

The rearrangement links TRBV7-3 to TRBJ2-1; TRBD1 agrees at 8 bases. J was trimmed by 9 bases and V by 5 bases; bases with no gene match: 9. Germline lookup yields CDR1 SGHTA and CDR2 FQGTGA. The CDR3 has 14 amino acids. CDR3 nucleotide sequence: TGTGCCAGCAGCGTTGACAGGGGCGGCGGTGAGCAGTTCTTC. It yields the protein CASSVDRGGGEQFF.

In this sample, this clone turned up a few times. The gene calls are TRBV7-2 and TRBJ2-7; 8 positions match TRBD1. Losses at the gene ends were 1 base for V and 6 bases for J; bases not matched to a gene: 8. The CDR3 runs 15 residues. The germline V gene encodes CDR1 SGHTA and CDR2 FQGNSA. The CDR3 loop is CASSLVWQGAGEQYF. CDR3 coding DNA: TGTGCCAGCAGCTTAGTGTGGCAGGGGGCGGGCGAGCAGTACTTC. Together with reference TRBV7-2 and TRBJ2-7, the CDR3 gives the full variable domain: GAGVSQSPSNKVTEKGKDVELRCDPISGHTALYWYRQSLGQGLEFLIYFQGNSAPDKSGLPSDRFSAERTGGSVSTLTIQRTQQEDSAVYLCASSLVWQGAGEQYFGPGTRLTVT.

This chain joins TRBV2 and TRBJ2-6, with TRBD1 matching over 8 bases. The germline V gene has CDR1 SNHLY and CDR2 FYNNEI. Unmatched junction bases numbered 4, after V lost 6 bases and J lost 0 bases. There are 16 residues in the CDR3. The CDR3 region has the DNA TGTGCCAGCAGGGGGACAGGCGGCTCTGGGGCCAACGTCCTGACTTTC. Protein product: CASRGTGGSGANVLTF.

Only a few counts were recorded for this clone. This chain uses TRBV7-2 with TRBJ2-2, with a weak D call TRBD1 (6 bases). Trimming pared 5 bases from V and 1 base from J, leaving 17 bases between. Per the germline V gene, CDR1 is SGHTA and CDR2 is FQGNSA. The CDR3 consists of 17 residues. CDR3 nucleotides: TGTGCCAGCAGCCTGACCGGGACACCCATGAACACCGGGGAGCTGTTTTTT. This codes for CASSLTGTPMNTGELFF. The variable domain in full, completed from reference TRBV7-2 and TRBJ2-2, reads GAGVSQSPSNKVTEKGKDVELRCDPISGHTALYWYRQSLGQGLEFLIYFQGNSAPDKSGLPSDRFSAERTGGSVSTLTIQRTQQEDSAVYLCASSLTGTPMNTGELFFGEGSRLTVL.